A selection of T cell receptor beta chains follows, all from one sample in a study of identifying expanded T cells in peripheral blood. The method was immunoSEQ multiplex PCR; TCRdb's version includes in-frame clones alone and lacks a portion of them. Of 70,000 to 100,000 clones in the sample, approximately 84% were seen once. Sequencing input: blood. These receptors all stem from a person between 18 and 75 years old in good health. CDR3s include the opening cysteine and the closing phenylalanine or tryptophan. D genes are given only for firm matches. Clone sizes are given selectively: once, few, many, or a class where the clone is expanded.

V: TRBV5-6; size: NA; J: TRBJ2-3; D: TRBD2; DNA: TGTGCCAGCAGCCACGGACTAGCGGTTACAGATACGCAGTATTTT; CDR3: CASSHGLAVTDTQYF
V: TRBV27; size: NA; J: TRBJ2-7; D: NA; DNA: TGTGCCAGCAGTCCCCAGGTCGCAGCAACAAACTACGAGCAGTACTTC; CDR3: CASSPQVAATNYEQYF
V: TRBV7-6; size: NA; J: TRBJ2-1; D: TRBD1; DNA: TGTGCCAGCAGCTTACGGCGATCAGGGGGCGCAGGGGGTGAGCAGTTCTTC; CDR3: CASSLRRSGGAGGEQFF
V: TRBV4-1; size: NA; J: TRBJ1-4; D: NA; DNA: TGCGCCAGCAGCCACCTAGAAGGGCGACTGTTTTTT; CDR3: CASSHLEGRLFF
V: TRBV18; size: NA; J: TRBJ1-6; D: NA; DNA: TGTGCCAGCTCCGGTTTTCACAGGGACAATTCACCCCTCCACTTT; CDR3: CASSGFHRDNSPLHF
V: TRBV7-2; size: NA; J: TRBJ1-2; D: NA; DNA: TGTGCCAGCAGCCCAACCCCAGGGGTCAATGGCTACACCTTC; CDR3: CASSPTPGVNGYTF
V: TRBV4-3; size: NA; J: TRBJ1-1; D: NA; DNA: TGCGCCAGCAGCCAAGACAGGGTCGCCGTCAACACTGAAGCTTTCTTT; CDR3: CASSQDRVAVNTEAFF
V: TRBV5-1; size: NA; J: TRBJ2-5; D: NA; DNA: TGCGCCAGCAGTCTTGGGCCTGCGATGGGAGAGACCCAGTACTTC; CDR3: CASSLGPAMGETQYF
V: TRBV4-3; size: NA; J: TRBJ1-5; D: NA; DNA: TGCGCCAGCAGCCAAGATCCAGGTTCCGATCAGCCCCAGCATTTT; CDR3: CASSQDPGSDQPQHF
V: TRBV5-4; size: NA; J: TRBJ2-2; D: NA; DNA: TGTGCCAGCAGCCTCACCAATGATATGACCGGGGAGCTGTTTTTT; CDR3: CASSLTNDMTGELFF
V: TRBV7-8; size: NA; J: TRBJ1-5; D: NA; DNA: TGTGCCAGCAGCTCGGACAGATCTCAGCCCCAGCATTTT; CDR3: CASSSDRSQPQHF
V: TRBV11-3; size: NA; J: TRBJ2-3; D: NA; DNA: TGTGCCAGCAGCTTAGCGGATACGCAGTATTTT; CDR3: CASSLADTQYF
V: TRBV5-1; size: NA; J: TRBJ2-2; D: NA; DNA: TGCGCCAGCAGACATGGTGCTAGCACTAGAAACACCGGGGAGCTGTTTTTT; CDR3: CASRHGASTRNTGELFF
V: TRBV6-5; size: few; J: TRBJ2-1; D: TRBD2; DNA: TGTGCCAGCAGTTTCGGACTAGGGAGCCATGAGCAGTTCTTC; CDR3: CASSFGLGSHEQFF
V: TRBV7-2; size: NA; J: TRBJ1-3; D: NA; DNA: TGTGCCAGCAGCTTAGGGAGGGGTTTAAACACCATATATTTT; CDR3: CASSLGRGLNTIYF
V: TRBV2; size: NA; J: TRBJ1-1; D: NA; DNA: TGTGCCAGCAGTGAAGCGGGGACGGGGAACACTGAAGCTTTCTTT; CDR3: CASSEAGTGNTEAFF
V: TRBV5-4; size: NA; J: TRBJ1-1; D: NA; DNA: TGTGCCAGCAGCCCAGGGACGGGTGAAGCTTTCTTT; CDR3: CASSPGTGEAFF
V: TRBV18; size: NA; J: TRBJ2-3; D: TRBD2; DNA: TGTGCCAGCTCACCCCCAATTTCGGCTAGCGGAGATACGCAGTATTTT; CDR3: CASSPPISASGDTQYF
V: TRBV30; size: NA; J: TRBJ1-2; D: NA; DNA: TGTGCCTGGGATACTGAGAGCTATGGCTACACCTTC; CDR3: CAWDTESYGYTF
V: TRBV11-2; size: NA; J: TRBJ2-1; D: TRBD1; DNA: TGTGCCAGCAGCACCTACAGGGGGCGCGAAAGAAATGAGCAGTTCTTC; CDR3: CASSTYRGRERNEQFF
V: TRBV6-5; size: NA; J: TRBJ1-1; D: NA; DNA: TGTGCCAGCAAAGGATACCTTATGAACACTGAAGCTTTCTTT; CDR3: CASKGYLMNTEAFF
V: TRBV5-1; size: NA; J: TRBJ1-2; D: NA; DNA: TGCGCCAGCAGCTCTACAAGATCTGGCTACACCTTC; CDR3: CASSSTRSGYTF
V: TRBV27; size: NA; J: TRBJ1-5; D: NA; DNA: TGTGCCAGCAGTGAGGCCCACTATCAGCCCCAGCATTTT; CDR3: CASSEAHYQPQHF
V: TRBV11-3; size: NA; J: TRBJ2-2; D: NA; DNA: TGTGCCAGCAGCTTCGGGACAACGAACACCGGGGAGCTGTTTTTT; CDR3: CASSFGTTNTGELFF
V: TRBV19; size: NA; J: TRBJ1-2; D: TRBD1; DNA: TGTGCCAGTAGTTTAAGGGACAGGAGATCCTATGGCTACACCTTC; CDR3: CASSLRDRRSYGYTF
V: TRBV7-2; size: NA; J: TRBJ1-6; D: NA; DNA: TGTGCCAGCAAATTGCAGGGATTCACTTCACCCCTCCACTTT; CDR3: CASKLQGFTSPLHF
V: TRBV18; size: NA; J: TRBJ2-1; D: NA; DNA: TGTGCCAGCTCACGGGGGTTTCAAAGTGAGCAGTTCTTC; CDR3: CASSRGFQSEQFF